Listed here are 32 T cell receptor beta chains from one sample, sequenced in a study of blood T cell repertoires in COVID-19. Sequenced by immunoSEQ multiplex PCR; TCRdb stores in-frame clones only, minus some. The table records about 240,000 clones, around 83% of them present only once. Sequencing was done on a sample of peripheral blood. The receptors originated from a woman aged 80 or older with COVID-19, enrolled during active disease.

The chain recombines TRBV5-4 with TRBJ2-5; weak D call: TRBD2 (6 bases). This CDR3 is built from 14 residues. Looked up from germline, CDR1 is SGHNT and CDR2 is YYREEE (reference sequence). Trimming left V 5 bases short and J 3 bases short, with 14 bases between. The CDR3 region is CASRQAAGKETQYF. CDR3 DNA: TGTGCCAGCAGACAAGCCGCGGGGAAAGAGACCCAGTACTTC.

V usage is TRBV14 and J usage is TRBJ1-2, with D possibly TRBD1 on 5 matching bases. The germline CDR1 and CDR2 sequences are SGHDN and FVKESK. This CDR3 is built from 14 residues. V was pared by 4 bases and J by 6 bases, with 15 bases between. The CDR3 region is CASSPRGSGHGYTF. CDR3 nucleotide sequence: TGTGCCAGCAGCCCACGGGGGTCCGGACATGGCTACACCTTC. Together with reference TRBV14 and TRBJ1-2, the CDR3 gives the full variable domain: EAGVTQFPSHSVIEKGQTVTLRCDPISGHDNLYWYRRVMGKEIKFLLHFVKESKQDESGMPNNRFLAERTGGTYSTLKVQPAELEDSGVYFCASSPRGSGHGYTFGSGTRLTVV.

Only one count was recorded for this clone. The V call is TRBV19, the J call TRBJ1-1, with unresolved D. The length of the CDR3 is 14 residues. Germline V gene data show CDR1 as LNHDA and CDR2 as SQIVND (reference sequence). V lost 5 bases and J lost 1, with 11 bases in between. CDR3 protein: CASSRRGENTEAFF. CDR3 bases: TGTGCCAGTAGTCGGCGGGGTGAGAACACTGAAGCTTTCTTT.

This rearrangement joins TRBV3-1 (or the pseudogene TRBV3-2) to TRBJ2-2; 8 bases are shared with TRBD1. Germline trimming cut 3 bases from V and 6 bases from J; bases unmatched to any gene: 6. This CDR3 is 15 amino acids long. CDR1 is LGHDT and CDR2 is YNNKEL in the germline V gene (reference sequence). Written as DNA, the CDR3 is TGTGCCAGCAGCCAGTACAGGGGGAGCGCCGGGGAGCTGTTTTTT. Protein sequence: CASSQYRGSAGELFF.

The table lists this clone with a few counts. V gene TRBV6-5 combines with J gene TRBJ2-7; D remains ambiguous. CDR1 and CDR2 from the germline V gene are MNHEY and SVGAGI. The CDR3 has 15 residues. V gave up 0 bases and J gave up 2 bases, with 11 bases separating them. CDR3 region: CASSYSPYGPYEQYF. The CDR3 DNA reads TGTGCCAGCAGTTACTCCCCCTATGGGCCCTACGAGCAGTACTTC.

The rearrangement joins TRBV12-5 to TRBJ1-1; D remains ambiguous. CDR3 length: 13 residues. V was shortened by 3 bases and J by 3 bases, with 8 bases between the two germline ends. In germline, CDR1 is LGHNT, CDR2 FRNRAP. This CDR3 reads CASGLRGDTEAFF. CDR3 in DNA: TGTGCTAGTGGTTTACGTGGAGACACTGAAGCTTTCTTT.

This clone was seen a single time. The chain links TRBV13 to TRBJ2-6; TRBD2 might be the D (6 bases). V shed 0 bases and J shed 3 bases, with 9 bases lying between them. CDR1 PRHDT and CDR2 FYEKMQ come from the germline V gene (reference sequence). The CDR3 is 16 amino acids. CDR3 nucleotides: TGTGCCAGCAGCTTAGGCGGGAGACGTGGGGCCAACGTCCTGACTTTC. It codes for CASSLGGRRGANVLTF.

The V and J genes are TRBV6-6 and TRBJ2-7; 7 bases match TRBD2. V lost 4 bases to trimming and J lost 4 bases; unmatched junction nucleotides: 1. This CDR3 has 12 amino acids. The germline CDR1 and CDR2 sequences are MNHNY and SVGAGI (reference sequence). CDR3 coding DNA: TGTGCCAGCAGTTTGGGACTATACGAGCAGTACTTC. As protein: CASSLGLYEQYF.

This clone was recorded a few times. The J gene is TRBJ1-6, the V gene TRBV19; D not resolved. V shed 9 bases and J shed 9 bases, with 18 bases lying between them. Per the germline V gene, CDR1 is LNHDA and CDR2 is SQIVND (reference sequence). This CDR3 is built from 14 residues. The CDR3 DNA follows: TGTGCCAGGAATGCCCTCCTGACACGTTCACCCCTCCACTTT. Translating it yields CARNALLTRSPLHF.

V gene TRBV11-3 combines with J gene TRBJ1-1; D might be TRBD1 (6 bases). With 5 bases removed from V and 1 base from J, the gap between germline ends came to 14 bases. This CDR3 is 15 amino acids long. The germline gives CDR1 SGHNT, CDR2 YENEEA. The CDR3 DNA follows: TGTGCCAGCAGCGGGGATGGGGGCAGGAACACTGAAGCTTTCTTT. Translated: CASSGDGGRNTEAFF.

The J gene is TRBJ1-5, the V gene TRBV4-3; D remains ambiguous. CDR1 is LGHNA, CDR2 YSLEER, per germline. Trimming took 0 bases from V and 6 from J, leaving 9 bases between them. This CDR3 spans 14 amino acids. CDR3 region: CASSQDVRTQPQHF. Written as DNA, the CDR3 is TGCGCCAGCAGCCAAGATGTCAGAACTCAGCCCCAGCATTTT.

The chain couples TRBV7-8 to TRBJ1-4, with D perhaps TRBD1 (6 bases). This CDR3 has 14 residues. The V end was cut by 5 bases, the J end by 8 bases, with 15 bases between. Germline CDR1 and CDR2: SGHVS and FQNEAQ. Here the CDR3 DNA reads TGTGCCAGCAGCGCCGGGACACCGGGAGAAAAACTGTTTTTT. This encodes CASSAGTPGEKLFF. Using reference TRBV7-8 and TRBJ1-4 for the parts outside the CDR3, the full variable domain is GAGVSQSPRYKVAKRGQDVALRCDPISGHVSLFWYQQALGQGPEFLTYFQNEAQLDKSGLPSDRFFAERPEGSVSTLKIQRTQQEDSAVYLCASSAGTPGEKLFFGSGTQLSVL.

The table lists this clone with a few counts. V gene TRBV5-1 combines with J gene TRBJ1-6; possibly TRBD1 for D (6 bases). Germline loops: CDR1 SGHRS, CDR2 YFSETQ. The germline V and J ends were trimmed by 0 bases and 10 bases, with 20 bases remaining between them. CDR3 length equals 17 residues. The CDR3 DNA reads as TGCGCCAGCAGCTTGGAAAGTGTGGGCAGGGGTAGCTCACCCCTCCACTTT. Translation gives CASSLESVGRGSSPLHF.

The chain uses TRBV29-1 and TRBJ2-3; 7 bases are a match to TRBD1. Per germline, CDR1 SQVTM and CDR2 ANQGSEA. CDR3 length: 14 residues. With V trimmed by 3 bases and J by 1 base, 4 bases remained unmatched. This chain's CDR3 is CSVDRGLGTDTQYF. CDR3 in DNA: TGCAGCGTTGACAGGGGGTTAGGCACAGATACGCAGTATTTT.

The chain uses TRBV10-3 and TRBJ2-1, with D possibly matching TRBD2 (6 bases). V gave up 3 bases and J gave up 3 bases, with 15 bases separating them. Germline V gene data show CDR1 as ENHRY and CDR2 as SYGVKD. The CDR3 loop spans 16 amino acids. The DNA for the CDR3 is TGTGCCATCAGTGAAACGCTACGGGGGAACTACAATGAGCAGTTCTTC. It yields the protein CAISETLRGNYNEQFF.

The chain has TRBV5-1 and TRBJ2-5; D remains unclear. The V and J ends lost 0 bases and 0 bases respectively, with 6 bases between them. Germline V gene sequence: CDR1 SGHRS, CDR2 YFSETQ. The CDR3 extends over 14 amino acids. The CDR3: CASSLGLHQETQYF. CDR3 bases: TGCGCCAGCAGCTTGGGTCTCCACCAAGAGACCCAGTACTTC.

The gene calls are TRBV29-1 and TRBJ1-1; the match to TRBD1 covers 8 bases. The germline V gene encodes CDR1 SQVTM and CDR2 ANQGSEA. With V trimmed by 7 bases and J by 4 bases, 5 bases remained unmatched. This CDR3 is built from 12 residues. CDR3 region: CSGGQGGTEAFF. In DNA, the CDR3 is TGCAGCGGCGGACAGGGCGGCACTGAAGCTTTCTTT.

This CDR3 reads CASSSTRGGYNEQFF. CDR3 in DNA: TGTGCCAGCAGTTCCACGAGGGGAGGGTACAATGAGCAGTTCTTC. This chain uses TRBV6-2 or TRBV6-3 with TRBJ2-1; TRBD2 matches 7 bases. The CDR3 is made up of 15 amino acids. Looked up from germline, CDR1 is MNHEY and CDR2 is SVGEGT. V was pared by 4 bases and J by 4 bases, with 7 bases of the junction left unmatched.

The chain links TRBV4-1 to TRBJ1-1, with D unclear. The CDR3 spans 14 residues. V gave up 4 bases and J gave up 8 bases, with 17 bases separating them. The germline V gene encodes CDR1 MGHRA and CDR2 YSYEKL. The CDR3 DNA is TGCGCCAGCAGCCCTATTTTCATCGCCCGGGAAGCTTTCTTT. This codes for CASSPIFIAREAFF.

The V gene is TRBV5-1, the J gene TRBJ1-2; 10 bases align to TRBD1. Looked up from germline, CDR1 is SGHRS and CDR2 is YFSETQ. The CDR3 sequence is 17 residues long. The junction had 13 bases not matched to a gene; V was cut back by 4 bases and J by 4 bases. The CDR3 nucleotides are TGCGCCAGCAGCCCGGGACAGGGGCCCATCACAATCTATGGCTACACCTTC. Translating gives CASSPGQGPITIYGYTF.

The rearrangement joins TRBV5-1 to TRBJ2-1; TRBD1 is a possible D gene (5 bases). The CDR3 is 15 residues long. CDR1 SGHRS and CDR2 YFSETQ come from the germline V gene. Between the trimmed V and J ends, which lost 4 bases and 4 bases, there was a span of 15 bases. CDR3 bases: TGCGCCAGCAGCCCTCCCCTAGGGGTATACAATGAGCAGTTCTTC. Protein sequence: CASSPPLGVYNEQFF. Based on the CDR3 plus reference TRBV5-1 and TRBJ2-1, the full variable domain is KAGVTQTPRYLIKTRGQQVTLSCSPISGHRSVSWYQQTPGQGLQFLFEYFSETQRNKGNFPGRFSGRQFSNSRSEMNVSTLELGDSALYLCASSPPLGVYNEQFFGPGTRLTVL.

CDR3 in amino acids: CASSLRLSRGGSVGELFF. In DNA form, the CDR3 reads TGTGCCAGCAGCTTGCGTCTCAGCCGGGGGGGCTCTGTCGGGGAGCTGTTTTTT. This chain links TRBV7-9 with TRBJ2-2; 8 positions agree with TRBD2. The trim removed 3 bases at V and 7 bases at J, leaving 16 bases unmatched. The CDR3 is 18 amino acids. From germline, CDR1 is SEHNR and CDR2 FQNEAQ (reference sequence).

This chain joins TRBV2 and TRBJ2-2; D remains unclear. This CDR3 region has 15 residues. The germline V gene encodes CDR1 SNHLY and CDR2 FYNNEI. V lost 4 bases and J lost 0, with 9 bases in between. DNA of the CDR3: TGTGCCAGCAGTGGGTCGCAGACGAACACCGGGGAGCTGTTTTTT. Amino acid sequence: CASSGSQTNTGELFF.

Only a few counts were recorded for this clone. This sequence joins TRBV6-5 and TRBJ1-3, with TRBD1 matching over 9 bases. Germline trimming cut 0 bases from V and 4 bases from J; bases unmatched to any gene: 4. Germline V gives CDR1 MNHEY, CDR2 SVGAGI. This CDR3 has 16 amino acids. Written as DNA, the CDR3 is TGTGCCAGCAGTTACTCCGGACAGGGGTCGGGAAACACCATATATTTT. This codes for CASSYSGQGSGNTIYF.

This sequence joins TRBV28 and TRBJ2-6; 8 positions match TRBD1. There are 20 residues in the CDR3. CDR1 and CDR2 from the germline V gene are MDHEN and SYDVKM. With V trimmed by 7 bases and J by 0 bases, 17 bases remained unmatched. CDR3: CASTHWQGRGPNSGANVLTF. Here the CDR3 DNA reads TGTGCCAGCACCCATTGGCAGGGCAGGGGGCCTAACTCTGGGGCCAACGTCCTGACTTTC.

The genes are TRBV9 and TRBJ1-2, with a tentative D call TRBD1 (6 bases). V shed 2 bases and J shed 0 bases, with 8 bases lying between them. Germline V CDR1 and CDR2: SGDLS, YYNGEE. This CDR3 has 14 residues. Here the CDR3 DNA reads TGTGCCAGCAGCGTGAGGGGGACTAACTATGGCTACACCTTC. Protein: CASSVRGTNYGYTF.

The CDR3 DNA follows: TGTGCCAGCAGCTTACTGTCTATAGCTAACTATGGCTACACCTTC. This translates into CASSLLSIANYGYTF. J is TRBJ1-2 and V is TRBV7-9; D is uncertain. The V gene's germline CDR1 is SEHNR and CDR2 FQNEAQ (reference sequence). The ends were cut back, 2 bases at V and 0 bases at J, with 10 bases in the middle. The length of the CDR3 is 15 residues.

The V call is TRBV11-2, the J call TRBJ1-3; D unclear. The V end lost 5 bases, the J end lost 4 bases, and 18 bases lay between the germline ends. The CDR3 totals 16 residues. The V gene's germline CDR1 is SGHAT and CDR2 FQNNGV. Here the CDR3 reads CASSNLWQVAGNTIYF. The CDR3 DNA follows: TGTGCCAGCAGCAACCTCTGGCAGGTGGCGGGAAACACCATATATTTT. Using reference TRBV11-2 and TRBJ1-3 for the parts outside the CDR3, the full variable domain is EAGVAQSPRYKIIEKRQSVAFWCNPISGHATLYWYQQILGQGPKLLIQFQNNGVVDDSQLPKDRFSAERLKGVDSTLKIQPAKLEDSAVYLCASSNLWQVAGNTIYFGEGSWLTVV.

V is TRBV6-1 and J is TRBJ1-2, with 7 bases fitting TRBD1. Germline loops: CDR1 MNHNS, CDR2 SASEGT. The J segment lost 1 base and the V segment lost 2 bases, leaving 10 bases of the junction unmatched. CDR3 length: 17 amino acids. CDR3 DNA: TGTGCCAGCAGTGAAAGGGGAACAGGGGCCATTAACTATGGCTACACCTTC. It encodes CASSERGTGAINYGYTF.

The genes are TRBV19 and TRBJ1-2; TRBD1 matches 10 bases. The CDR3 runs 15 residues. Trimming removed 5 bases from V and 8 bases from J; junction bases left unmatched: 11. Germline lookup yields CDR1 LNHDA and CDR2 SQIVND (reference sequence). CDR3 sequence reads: CASSSPPDRGQGYTF. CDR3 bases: TGTGCCAGTAGTTCCCCACCTGACAGGGGGCAAGGCTACACCTTC.

DNA for the CDR3: TGCGCCAGCAGCCAACACTCCAGCGGTCCTATACGGCAGTTCTTC. Amino acid sequence: CASSQHSSGPIRQFF. The chain employs TRBV4-1 and TRBJ2-1; TRBD2 might be the D (5 bases). The CDR3 extends over 15 amino acids. The germline V gene has CDR1 MGHRA and CDR2 YSYEKL. Deletions cut 2 bases from V and 12 bases from J, with 20 bases between.

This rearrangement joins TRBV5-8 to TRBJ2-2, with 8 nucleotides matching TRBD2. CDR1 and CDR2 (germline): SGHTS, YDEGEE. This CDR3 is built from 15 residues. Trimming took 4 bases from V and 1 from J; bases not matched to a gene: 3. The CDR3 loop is CASSAGTRNTGELFF. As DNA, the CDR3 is TGTGCCAGCAGCGCCGGGACTAGGAACACCGGGGAGCTGTTTTTT.